This T cell receptor beta chain was recorded in a study of blood T cell repertoires in COVID-19 (dated by TCRdb to between 2020 and 2021). Broadly, across the study: Samples covering the acute and convalescent phases of COVID-19 were provided by collaborators in the United States, Italy and Spain. The samples were drawn from two sources: the first 160 participants of the ongoing ImmuneRACE study, and 950 to 1,500 subjects contributed by 6 global collaborators. The prospective study material was composed of cDNA or gDNA derived from T cells, B-cell-depleted T cells, or PBMCs. A de-identified subject ID, COVID-19 status, age in years and sex were almost always included in the sample metadata. The repertoires were released in a freely available public database meant as a resource for research on the immune response to SARS-CoV-2. Where available, HLA class I and class II types were obtained from metadata supplied by the sample provider rather than from assay-based typing. The dataset comprised deeply sampled blood TCRbeta repertoires from subjects exposed to, actively infected with, or recovered from COVID-19.

On the study overall, not on this receptor specifically: How much clinical and demographic metadata was included differed by source and by participant, and the metadata was provided uncurated.

The collaborating institutions used their own protocols to collect whole blood in K2EDTA tubes. For TCRbeta analysis, collaborators shipped samples as frozen whole blood, isolated PBMCs, or DNA extracted from either of those sample types. About this clone itself: Its antigen remains unidentified. Within one base of it there is no much larger clone, and no base qualities were kept.

The germline V gene supplies CDR1 KGHSH and CDR2 LQKENI. Trimming removed 1 base from V and 3 bases from J; the gene matches leave 4 bases unexplained. CDR3 length: 15 amino acids, cysteine to phenylalanine. CDR3 DNA only is kept here, 45 bases in frame from base 1. TCRbeta CDR3 regions were amplified from genomic DNA using the immunoSEQ Assay, a bias-controlled multiplex PCR. Regarding the original processing steps: The number of nucleated cells in each sample was estimated from the amplification of reference gene primers within the assay. To quantify the absolute abundance of each unique TCRbeta CDR3 rearrangement, sequence reads were collapsed and filtered. For each sample, productive Simpson clonality was calculated by taking the square root of Simpson's diversity index across productive rearrangements. TCRdb took this table from immuneACCESS and kept in-frame rearrangements with V and J called. Such tables lack part of the clones; where checked against another copy, unresolved V genes explain under half of the gap, and the rest is unexplained. V and J calls and clone size are copied from that table; D and trimming were computed from the DNA. For this sample there are some 290,000 clones; approximately 80% appear just once. The ten largest clonotypes hold roughly 2.9% of the sample.

This clonotype originated in a woman in her sixties with active or convalescent COVID-19. The chain uses TRBV18 and TRBJ1-2; 8 central bases correspond to TRBD1. The sample was peripheral blood. The CDR3 is CASSPQQQGDYGYTF. The nucleotide sequence reads as follows: TGTGCCAGCTCACCACAACAACAGGGGGACTATGGCTACACCTTC.